Following are 10 T cell receptor beta chains from one sample sequenced in a study of Ad26.COV2.S vaccination and SARS-CoV-2 variants. Treatment meaning: about 20 received Ad26.COV2.S at low or high dose, single or two shots; several received placebo; per-sample allocation not given. Each sample was drawn 63 days after the first injection (of vaccine or placebo). Profiled with immunoSEQ multiplex PCR; TCRdb holds only in-frame clones, not every one. Of some 250,000 clones listed, approximately 90% are singletons. The sequencing here drew on peripheral blood, taken in a trial of Ad26.COV2.S vaccine versus placebo. The receptors stem from a person between 18 and 59 years old who received the Ad26.COV2.S COVID-19 vaccine or a placebo.

DNA of the CDR3: TGTGCCAGCTCGGACGGGAGGGCCTTAGATACGCAGTATTTT. Protein product: CASSDGRALDTQYF. The rearrangement joins TRBV18 to TRBJ2-3; TRBD2 aligns across 8 bases. The V segment lost 6 bases and the J segment 5 bases; nucleotides outside the gene matches: 7. Germline CDR1 and CDR2: KGHSH and LQKENI. The CDR3 has 14 amino acids.

This clone has a single count. The same CDR3 also results from other DNA sequences found in this sample. The rearrangement links TRBV6-2 or TRBV6-3 to TRBJ1-1, with D maybe TRBD1 (6 bases). The CDR3 runs to 14 residues. V shed 2 bases and J shed 2 bases, with 9 bases lying between them. CDR1 and CDR2 from the germline V gene are MNHEY and SVGEGT. The DNA for the CDR3 is TGTGCCAGCAGTTACAGGACAGCCAACACTGAAGCTTTCTTT. Amino acid sequence: CASSYRTANTEAFF.

The chain carries TRBV12-3 or TRBV12-4 and TRBJ2-7; D perhaps matches TRBD1 (6 bases). The CDR3 totals 13 residues. Trimming pared 5 bases from V and 8 bases from J, leaving 16 bases between. CDR3 sequence reads: CASSIGTPVQQYF. The DNA for the CDR3 is TGTGCCAGCAGTATCGGGACACCTGTCCAGCAGTACTTC.

J is TRBJ2-4 and V is TRBV3-1 (or the pseudogene TRBV3-2), with D perhaps TRBD2 (7 bases). This CDR3 comprises 20 residues. Trimming removed 0 bases at V and 1 base at J, with 22 bases between. The germline V gene has CDR1 LGHDT and CDR2 YNNKEL (reference sequence). The CDR3 spells CASSQDASLGRGPAKNIQYF. Here the CDR3 DNA reads TGTGCCAGCAGCCAAGATGCTTCCCTGGGGCGGGGGCCGGCCAAAAACATTCAGTACTTC.

CDR3 DNA: TGTGCCAGCAGCTTCGGAGGGTACAATTCACCCCTCCACTTT. Protein: CASSFGGYNSPLHF. The chain recombines TRBV7-3 with TRBJ1-6; D is unclear. In germline, CDR1 is SGHTA, CDR2 FQGTGA. V lost 3 bases and J lost 7, with 10 bases in between. This CDR3 has 14 residues.

This clone was counted between two and nine times. CDR3 amino acids: CASSLGLAGYNEQFF. As DNA, the CDR3 is TGTGCCAGCAGCCTCGGACTAGCGGGGTACAATGAGCAGTTCTTC. The rearrangement joins TRBV3-1 (or the pseudogene TRBV3-2) to TRBJ2-1, with 12 bases aligning to TRBD2. The CDR3 runs to 15 residues. CDR1 is LGHDT, CDR2 YNNKEL, per germline (reference sequence). V lost 4 bases, J lost 4 bases, and 2 bases stayed unmatched.

This clone came up once. This sequence joins TRBV9 and TRBJ2-7; D gene unclear. Germline V lookup: CDR1 SGDLS, CDR2 YYNGEE. V gave up 1 base and J gave up 3 bases, with 8 bases separating them. The CDR3 sequence is 13 residues long. Here the CDR3 reads CASSVLDDYEQYF. CDR3 coding DNA: TGTGCCAGCAGCGTACTCGATGACTACGAGCAGTACTTC.

This chain connects TRBV7-9 to TRBJ2-5, with D perhaps matching TRBD1 (5 bases). Germline V CDR1 and CDR2: SEHNR, FQNEAQ (reference sequence). V was pared by 5 bases and J by 2 bases, with 15 bases between. This CDR3 contains 15 residues. The CDR3 reads CASSRLTGFQETQYF. The CDR3 DNA is TGTGCCAGCAGCCGCCTCACAGGTTTTCAAGAGACCCAGTACTTC.

The chain is built from TRBV11-2 and TRBJ2-4, with TRBD2 matching over 8 bases. After removal of 8 bases from V and 3 bases from J, the junction contained 15 bases not matched to a gene. There are 17 residues in the CDR3. Germline V CDR1 and CDR2: SGHAT, FQNNGV. Here the CDR3 reads CASASWGRGGGKNIQYF. The CDR3 nucleotides are TGTGCCAGCGCCTCATGGGGACGGGGGGGCGGCAAAAACATTCAGTACTTC.

CDR3 DNA: TGTGCCAGCAGCTTGAGGGGGGGAAGCTCCTACGAGCAGTACTTC. Translation: CASSLRGGSSYEQYF. The V and J genes are TRBV7-2 and TRBJ2-7; D may be TRBD2 (7 bases). The germline V and J ends were trimmed by 3 bases and 0 bases, with 12 bases remaining between them. The CDR3 runs to 15 residues. CDR1 and CDR2 (germline): SGHTA, FQGNSA.